Following are 20 T cell receptor beta chains from one sample sequenced in a study of cytomegalovirus exposure and HLA in healthy donors. Primers included in the PCR were 60 Vbeta and 13 Jbeta primers. Measured with immunoSEQ multiplex PCR; TCRdb has only the in-frame clones, and not every one. The data show some 65,000 clones, 55% to 75% seen once. The sequencing input was PBMCs. Source of these receptors: a woman in her twenties or thirties in good health and CMV-seronegative.

The chain links TRBV5-1 to TRBJ2-7; 9 positions agree with TRBD1. The junction had 3 bases not matched to a gene; V was cut back by 0 bases and J by 5 bases. This CDR3 is 14 amino acids long. Germline CDR1 SGHRS, CDR2 YFSETQ. The CDR3 nucleotides read TGCGCCAGCAGCTTGGGGACAGGGGAAGACGAGCAGTACTTC. Encoded protein: CASSLGTGEDEQYF.

This chain joins TRBV2 and TRBJ1-5; TRBD1 agrees at 7 bases. The CDR3 has 15 residues. Trimming cost V 2 bases and J 2 bases; bases outside gene matches: 3. Germline V gives CDR1 SNHLY, CDR2 FYNNEI. DNA for the CDR3: TGTGCCAGCAGTGAACGACAGGGTGGCAATCAGCCCCAGCATTTT. Its protein is CASSERQGGNQPQHF. The full variable domain, in which reference TRBV2 and TRBJ1-5 provide the parts outside the CDR3, is EPEVTQTPSHQVTQMGQEVILRCVPISNHLYFYWYRQILGQKVEFLVSFYNNEISEKSEIFDDQFSVERPDGSNFTLKIRSTKLEDSAMYFCASSERQGGNQPQHFGDGTRLSIL.

The rearrangement uses TRBV5-1 and TRBJ1-2; TRBD1 might be the D (6 bases). V lost 0 bases to trimming and J lost 4 bases, with 10 bases between them. The CDR3 totals 14 residues. Germline V gene sequence: CDR1 SGHRS, CDR2 YFSETQ. In nucleotides, the CDR3 is TGCGCCAGCAGCTTGGCAGGGGAGCCCTATGGCTACACCTTC. Translated, it gives CASSLAGEPYGYTF.

The chain links TRBV11-3 to TRBJ2-3; 7 bases align to TRBD2. Germline loops: CDR1 SGHNT, CDR2 YENEEA. The CDR3 consists of 15 residues. V lost 4 bases to trimming and J lost 2 bases; unmatched junction nucleotides: 6. The CDR3 loop is CASSSRQRDTDTQYF. The CDR3 nucleotides are TGTGCCAGCAGCTCTAGGCAGCGGGACACAGATACGCAGTATTTT.

V is TRBV7-3 and J is TRBJ1-1; D call uncertain. The CDR3 loop spans 15 amino acids. V lost 1 base and J 0 bases, leaving 9 bases between the germline ends. Germline V gene lookup returns CDR1 SGHTA and CDR2 FQGTGA. The chain's CDR3 is CASSLNPTVNTEAFF. CDR3 bases: TGTGCCAGCAGCTTAAACCCAACGGTGAACACTGAAGCTTTCTTT.

The chain couples TRBV7-9 to TRBJ2-1, with 7 bases matching TRBD1. The V and J ends lost 5 bases and 4 bases, in that order; junction bases with no gene match: 11. The CDR3 has 16 residues. Germline values: CDR1 SEHNR, CDR2 FQNEAQ (reference sequence). In DNA, the CDR3 is TGTGCCAGCAGCCTTCGGACAGGACTTAGGTACAATGAGCAGTTCTTC. This gives the protein CASSLRTGLRYNEQFF.

The chain has TRBV5-6 and TRBJ2-7, with D possibly TRBD2 on 6 matching bases. The V and J ends lost 3 bases and 7 bases respectively, with 14 bases between them. CDR3 size: 13 residues. Germline V gene data show CDR1 as SGHDT and CDR2 as YYEEEE. The CDR3 DNA reads as TGTGCCAGCAGCTGGGACTTTCCCCGGGAGCAGTACTTC. Its protein is CASSWDFPREQYF.

The chain has TRBV5-1 and TRBJ2-1, with D maybe TRBD2 (6 bases). The CDR3 is made up of 15 amino acids. The V end lost 3 bases, the J end lost 8 bases, and 18 bases lay between the germline ends. Germline assignment: CDR1 SGHRS and CDR2 YFSETQ. The CDR3 DNA reads as TGCGCCAGCAGCTCCACTGGGCGGGGTAGTGATGAGCAGTTCTTC. Translation gives CASSSTGRGSDEQFF.

The V gene is TRBV9, the J gene TRBJ1-4, with unresolved D. Germline CDR1 reads SGDLS; CDR2 reads YYNGEE. The V and J ends lost 4 bases and 8 bases respectively, with 9 bases between them. This CDR3 comprises 12 residues. This CDR3 is CASSSRGEKLFF. The CDR3 DNA reads TGTGCCAGCAGCTCCCGCGGAGAAAAACTGTTTTTT. Together with reference TRBV9 and TRBJ1-4, the CDR3 gives the full variable domain: DSGVTQTPKHLITATGQRVTLRCSPRSGDLSVYWYQQSLDQGLQFLIQYYNGEERAKGNILERFSAQQFPDLHSELNLSSLELGDSALYFCASSSRGEKLFFGSGTQLSVL.

The CDR3 loop reads CASSQRTGYRGYTF. The CDR3, as DNA: TGCGCCAGCAGCCAGCGGACAGGGTATCGGGGCTACACCTTC. The chain links TRBV4-1 to TRBJ1-2; 8 bases match TRBD1. CDR3 length equals 14 residues. The junction had 8 bases not matched to a gene; V was cut back by 3 bases and J by 8 bases. The germline CDR1 and CDR2 sequences are MGHRA and YSYEKL.

The chain couples TRBV18 to TRBJ1-1; D is unclear. The CDR3 covers 14 residues. Germline CDR1 and CDR2: KGHSH and LQKENI. V was shortened by 6 bases and J by 1 base, with 12 bases between the two germline ends. CDR3 DNA: TGTGCCAGCTCCTCTAACGAGGGGAACACTGAAGCTTTCTTT. It is translated as CASSSNEGNTEAFF.

The J gene is TRBJ2-3, the V gene TRBV7-3; a possible D gene is TRBD1 (5 bases). This CDR3 is 12 amino acids long. Trimming stripped 2 bases from V and 9 bases from J, with 9 bases between. CDR1 SGHTA and CDR2 FQGTGA come from the germline V gene. This chain's CDR3 is CASSLGAGTQYF. Here the CDR3 DNA reads TGTGCCAGCAGCTTAGGGGCCGGGACGCAGTATTTT.

This sequence joins TRBV27 and TRBJ2-7, with 7 bases fitting TRBD1. CDR1 MNHEY and CDR2 SMNVEV come from the germline V gene (reference sequence). The CDR3 totals 9 residues. The CDR3 DNA follows: TGTGCCAGCCCCGGACAGGCGGCGGTG. Protein: CASPGQAAV.

This clone was found a few times. V usage is TRBV9 and J usage is TRBJ1-2, with TRBD1 matching over 7 bases. The V and J ends lost 0 bases and 4 bases, in that order; junction bases with no gene match: 9. The V gene's germline CDR1 is SGDLS and CDR2 YYNGEE. The CDR3 has 16 residues. The CDR3 DNA is TGTGCCAGCAGCGTAGAGAGTTGGGACAGCCTCTATGGCTACACCTTC. It codes for CASSVESWDSLYGYTF.

The chain uses TRBV7-9 and TRBJ2-7, with D possibly being TRBD1 (7 bases). Trimming left V 2 bases short and J 3 bases short, with 11 bases between. CDR3 size: 14 residues. Germline values: CDR1 SEHNR, CDR2 FQNEAQ (reference sequence). CDR3 loop: CASSLQGGGYEQYF. The CDR3 DNA follows: TGTGCCAGCAGCTTACAGGGGGGCGGCTACGAGCAGTACTTC.

The chain joins TRBV15 to TRBJ1-4; D gene ambiguous. The germline V gene encodes CDR1 LNHNV and CDR2 YYDKDF (reference sequence). This CDR3 spans 14 amino acids. The V gene lost 8 bases and the J gene lost 5 bases, with 15 bases spanning the gap. The CDR3 region has the DNA TGTGCCACCGAGAAAGGAGGGATAAATGAAAAACTGTTTTTT. Protein sequence: CATEKGGINEKLFF.

This chain joins TRBV9 and TRBJ2-7; possibly TRBD1 for D (5 bases). Deletions cut 4 bases from V and 9 bases from J, with 17 bases between. Germline V gene sequence: CDR1 SGDLS, CDR2 YYNGEE. The CDR3 sequence is 13 residues long. CDR3 DNA sequence: TGTGCCAGCAGCCAAGGACAATTATATAGGCAGTACTTC. Encoded protein: CASSQGQLYRQYF.

V gene TRBV6-5 combines with J gene TRBJ2-2; the D gene is possibly TRBD1 (5 bases). Trimming shortened V by 2 bases and J by 3 bases, and 10 bases separated the two germline ends. The CDR3 has 15 residues. Germline loops: CDR1 MNHEY, CDR2 SVGAGI. The DNA of the CDR3 is TGTGCCAGCAGTTACGGGGCGCTGGACACCGGGGAGCTGTTTTTT. Encoded protein: CASSYGALDTGELFF.

This clone has more than one count but fewer than ten. The rearrangement joins TRBV30 to TRBJ1-5, with a possible D match to TRBD1 (6 bases). The germline gives CDR1 GTSNPN, CDR2 SVGIG (reference sequence). V was pared by 0 bases and J by 7 bases, with 13 bases between. This CDR3 has 14 amino acids. The CDR3 region is CAWSVGGARQPQHF. For the CDR3, the DNA is TGTGCCTGGAGTGTAGGGGGGGCACGACAGCCCCAGCATTTT.

In this sample, this clone turned up a few times. The chain links TRBV6-1 to TRBJ1-2; perhaps TRBD1 as D (6 bases). Germline V lookup: CDR1 MNHNS, CDR2 SASEGT. The V end lost 3 bases, the J end lost 5 bases, and 7 bases lay between the germline ends. CDR3 size: 12 residues. This chain's CDR3 is CASSEGAYGYTF. The CDR3 DNA reads TGTGCCAGCAGTGAGGGGGCGTATGGCTACACCTTC.